This T cell receptor (beta chain) was captured in a study of T cells in Graves' hyperthyroidism and ophthalmopathy. For the study at large: At the time of initial diagnosis and before any treatment, peripheral blood was collected. Study observations and caveats: Among clonotypes expanded in thyroid above 0.001, most were also found in blood.

Patients having uncontrolled infection, another autoimmune disease, pregnancy or lactation were not included. This sample holds PBMCs from roughly 10 ml fresh peripheral blood. Germline loops: CDR1 MDHEN, CDR2 SYDVKM. Trimming took off 8 bases at V and 4 bases at J, with 11 bases between the two ends. This CDR3 has 13 residues. RNA transcripts gave rise to amplified TCR beta CDR3 regions. First-round RT-PCR with HTBI primers amplified the TCR CDR3 region. A single record per CDR3 protein comes from TCRdb applying MiXCR to the multiplex PCR reads. The sample holds 350,000 or so distinct CDR3 sequences, about 17% seen once. This clonotype was recorded at least ten times. Its matching antigen is unknown.

Sequenced input: blood. The receptor comes from a woman in her 30s with Graves' hyperthyroidism that later progressed to Graves' ophthalmopathy. The chain joins TRBV28 to TRBJ1-4; D may be TRBD1 (5 bases). The CDR3 bases are TGTGCCAGCTGCCAGGGTAATAATGAAAAACTGTTTTTT. The encoded protein is CASCQGNNEKLFF.